The 24 T cell receptor beta chains below come from one sample, sequenced in a study of OX40 agonist ivuxolimab in advanced cancers. The assay was immunoSEQ multiplex PCR, and TCRdb's table has in-frame clones only and misses some. The profile shows around 80,000 clones, more than 80% of them singletons. The source was CD4+ or CD8+ T cells sorted from blood, collected in a trial of the OX40 agonist ivuxolimab. The receptors here all came from an adult with an advanced solid tumor such as melanoma, head and neck, liver or kidney cancer.

This chain connects TRBV7-3 to TRBJ1-2; D not certain. V shed 5 bases and J shed 1 base, with 8 bases lying between them. Germline V gene data show CDR1 as SGHTA and CDR2 as FQGTGA. The length of the CDR3 is 13 residues. The CDR3 sequence: CASSPEINYGYTF. CDR3 nucleotides: TGTGCCAGCAGCCCGGAAATTAACTATGGCTACACCTTC.

This clone was detected only once. The chain joins TRBV7-2 to TRBJ2-3; D unclear. Germline CDR1 SGHTA, CDR2 FQGNSA. The CDR3 is made up of 12 amino acids. Deletions cut 1 base from V and 4 bases from J, with 3 bases between. CDR3 coding DNA: TGTGCCAGCAGCTTAGAGGCAGATACGCAGTATTTT. It translates to CASSLEADTQYF.

The J gene is TRBJ1-5, the V gene TRBV15, with D uncertain. CDR1 is LNHNV, CDR2 YYDKDF, per germline (reference sequence). V was shortened by 0 bases and J by 4 bases, with 4 bases between the two germline ends. The CDR3 is made up of 13 amino acids. The CDR3: CATSRDFNQPQHF. The CDR3, as DNA: TGTGCCACCAGCAGAGATTTTAATCAGCCCCAGCATTTT.

The chain uses TRBV19 and TRBJ1-5; D not certain. The length of the CDR3 is 16 residues. Trimming took 6 bases from V and 1 from J, leaving 16 bases between them. The germline CDR1 and CDR2 sequences are LNHDA and SQIVND (reference sequence). For the CDR3, the DNA is TGTGCCAGTAGCGCCAGAGGTACGAGGAGCAATCAGCCCCAGCATTTT. Translation gives CASSARGTRSNQPQHF.

This chain connects TRBV19 to TRBJ1-5; D gene unclear. The CDR3 length is 14 residues. The ends were cut back, 3 bases at V and 5 bases at J, with 11 bases in the middle. The germline gives CDR1 LNHDA, CDR2 SQIVND (reference sequence). CDR3 amino acids: CASSIASSYQPQHF. In nucleotides, the CDR3 is TGTGCCAGTAGTATTGCTTCCAGCTATCAGCCCCAGCATTTT.

The table lists this clone with a few counts. The V gene is TRBV7-6, the J gene TRBJ1-6, with TRBD1 matching 7 bases. V was clipped by 0 bases and J by 9 bases; unmatched bases: 2. From germline, CDR1 is SGHVS and CDR2 FNYEAQ. The CDR3 totals 14 residues. The CDR3 loop reads CASSLAPGGSPLHF. CDR3 DNA sequence: TGTGCCAGCAGCTTAGCCCCAGGGGGTTCACCCCTCCACTTT.

This clone was observed a single time. The rearrangement links TRBV2 to TRBJ2-1, with 10 bases lining up with TRBD2. This CDR3 has 16 residues. V dropped 3 bases and J dropped 7; count of bases not matched to a gene: 9. Germline CDR1 and CDR2: SNHLY and FYNNEI. This chain's CDR3 is CASSDRTSGPTNEQFF. In nucleotides, the CDR3 is TGTGCCAGCAGTGACCGGACTAGCGGTCCTACAAATGAGCAGTTCTTC.

The J gene is TRBJ2-1, the V gene TRBV19, with D perhaps assigned TRBD1 or TRBD2 (5 bases each). The germline V gene has CDR1 LNHDA and CDR2 SQIVND (reference sequence). V was pared by 3 bases and J by 4 bases, with 7 bases between. The CDR3 is 13 residues long. As DNA, the CDR3 is TGTGCCAGTAGTATGGGACCATACAATGAGCAGTTCTTC. This codes for CASSMGPYNEQFF.

The rearrangement uses TRBV25-1 and TRBJ1-1, with TRBD1 identical over 8 bases. The CDR3 loop spans 12 amino acids. The V segment lost 5 bases and the J segment 8 bases; nucleotides outside the gene matches: 4. Germline CDR1 reads MGHDK; CDR2 reads SYGVNS. CDR3 protein: CASSRTGPEAFF. The CDR3 DNA is TGTGCCAGCAGTCGGACAGGGCCAGAAGCTTTCTTT. The full variable domain, completed using reference TRBV25-1 and TRBJ1-1, is EADIYQTPRYLVIGTGKKITLECSQTMGHDKMYWYQQDPGMELHLIHYSYGVNSTEKGDLSSESTVSRIRTEHFPLTLESARPSHTSQYLCASSRTGPEAFFGQGTRLTVV.

The chain links TRBV6-6 to TRBJ1-1; no clear D gene. The CDR3 length is 16 residues. The ends were cut back, 0 bases at V and 0 bases at J, with 11 bases in the middle. Germline values: CDR1 MNHNY, CDR2 SVGAGI (reference sequence). Written as DNA, the CDR3 is TGTGCCAGCAGTTACTCGAATCCAGTTCTGAACACTGAAGCTTTCTTT. Translated: CASSYSNPVLNTEAFF.

This chain connects TRBV6-6 to TRBJ2-1; the D is unclear. This CDR3 contains 16 residues. V was shortened by 0 bases and J by 0 bases, with 9 bases between the two germline ends. Germline loops: CDR1 MNHNY, CDR2 SVGAGI (reference sequence). The CDR3 reads CASSYSRHGSYNEQFF. As DNA, the CDR3 is TGTGCCAGCAGTTACTCCCGACATGGCTCCTACAATGAGCAGTTCTTC.

CDR3 sequence reads: CSVEVQGDEQYF. CDR3 DNA: TGCAGCGTTGAAGTACAGGGGGACGAGCAGTACTTC. The rearrangement joins TRBV29-1 to TRBJ2-7, with 8 bases identical to TRBD1. The CDR3 totals 12 residues. Trimming cost V 1 base and J 5 bases; bases outside gene matches: 1. Germline V gene data show CDR1 as SQVTM and CDR2 as ANQGSEA.

V usage is TRBV11-2 and J usage is TRBJ1-4; 7 nucleotides line up with TRBD1. Germline loops: CDR1 SGHAT, CDR2 FQNNGV. V was pared by 5 bases and J by 5 bases, with 8 bases of the junction left unmatched. The CDR3 is 15 residues long. CDR3 in DNA: TGTGCCAGCAGCAGACAGGGTCCTCAGAATGAAAAACTGTTTTTT. It specifies CASSRQGPQNEKLFF.

As for this clone: Within the sample, other DNA sequences also encode this same CDR3. V and J are TRBV18 and TRBJ1-6, with D possibly being TRBD1 (6 bases). Germline CDR1 KGHSH, CDR2 LQKENI. The CDR3 is 14 residues long. V shed 6 bases and J shed 10 bases, with 16 bases lying between them. The CDR3 protein is CASSLGQGRSPLHF. DNA for the CDR3: TGTGCCAGCTCTCTCGGGCAGGGGCGGTCACCCCTCCACTTT.

V usage is TRBV28 and J usage is TRBJ1-1; a possible D gene is TRBD1 (5 bases). The CDR3 totals 15 residues. Per the germline V gene, CDR1 is MDHEN and CDR2 is SYDVKM. Trimming took off 1 base at V and 5 bases at J, with 14 bases between the two ends. CDR3 DNA: TGTGCCAGCAGTTTATTTAGCCAGGGTAGGACTGAAGCTTTCTTT. Encoded protein: CASSLFSQGRTEAFF.

The chain joins TRBV23-1 to TRBJ2-2; 7 nucleotides match TRBD1. TRBV23-1 is an open reading frame, and its role is uncertain. J lost 8 bases, V lost 4 bases, and 13 bases had no gene match. The CDR3 sequence is 16 residues long. CDR3 bases: TGCGCCAGCAGTCCCAACAGGGGACGCGGCTTGGGGGAGCTGTTTTTT. Translation gives CASSPNRGRGLGELFF.

The chain joins TRBV6-5 to TRBJ1-6; weak D call: TRBD1 (5 bases). Per the germline V gene, CDR1 is MNHEY and CDR2 is SVGAGI. With 2 bases removed from V and 10 bases from J, the gap between germline ends came to 15 bases. The CDR3 extends over 15 amino acids. CDR3 in DNA: TGTGCCAGCAGTTACCCTGGACGGAGGGGCTCACCCCTCCACTTT. Protein: CASSYPGRRGSPLHF.

The rearrangement links TRBV18 to TRBJ2-7; TRBD1 aligns across 7 bases. V lost 2 bases to trimming and J lost 0 bases; unmatched junction nucleotides: 1. This CDR3 spans 14 amino acids. The germline V gene encodes CDR1 KGHSH and CDR2 LQKENI. As DNA, the CDR3 is TGTGCCAGCTCACCAGGACAGGTCTCCTACGAGCAGTACTTC. It specifies CASSPGQVSYEQYF.

The chain combines TRBV5-8 with TRBJ2-2; 11 positions match TRBD2. Unmatched junction bases numbered 7, after V lost 4 bases and J lost 2 bases. Germline V gene sequence: CDR1 SGHTS, CDR2 YDEGEE. This CDR3 has 17 amino acids. CDR3 DNA: TGTGCCAGCAGCCGCCCACTAGCGGGGGATAACACCGGGGAGCTGTTTTTT. Its protein is CASSRPLAGDNTGELFF.

The chain has TRBV18 and TRBJ2-3, with TRBD2 identical over 11 bases. V lost 3 bases, J lost 0 bases, and 2 bases stayed unmatched. This CDR3 comprises 16 residues. CDR1 is KGHSH and CDR2 is LQKENI in the germline V gene. The CDR3 loop reads CASSPLAGGSTDTQYF. The CDR3 DNA reads TGTGCCAGCTCACCTTTAGCGGGGGGGAGCACAGATACGCAGTATTTT. Full variable domain (rest looked up from reference TRBV18 and TRBJ2-3): NAGVMQNPRHLVRRRGQEARLRCSPMKGHSHVYWYRQLPEEGLKFMVYLQKENIIDESGMPKERFSAEFPKEGPSILRIQQVVRGDSAAYFCASSPLAGGSTDTQYFGPGTRLTVL.

This chain links TRBV11-1 with TRBJ2-7; 7 nucleotides align to TRBD1. The CDR3 length is 15 residues. V trimming: 1 base; J trimming: 0 bases; junction bases outside the gene matches: 3. Germline CDR1 and CDR2: SGHAT and FQDESV (reference sequence). The CDR3 loop reads CASSLEGQSSYEQYF. The CDR3 region has the DNA TGTGCCAGCAGCTTAGAGGGACAGAGCTCCTACGAGCAGTACTTC.

The rearrangement links TRBV9 to TRBJ2-7; 15 bases are shared with TRBD2. The CDR3 has 17 amino acids. Trimming took 4 bases from V and 2 from J; bases not matched to a gene: 7. Germline loops: CDR1 SGDLS, CDR2 YYNGEE. The CDR3, as DNA: TGTGCCAGCAGCCCGGGACTAGCGGGGGGCAGAGCCTACGAGCAGTACTTC. Encoded protein: CASSPGLAGGRAYEQYF.

The chain couples TRBV6-5 to TRBJ1-6; D may be TRBD1 (5 bases). The CDR3 totals 15 residues. Trimming left V 7 bases short and J 7 bases short, with 17 bases between. CDR1 is MNHEY and CDR2 is SVGAGI in the germline V gene. In nucleotides, the CDR3 is TGTGCCAGCACCCTAACCGGGACCGCCAATTCACCCCTCCACTTT. This encodes CASTLTGTANSPLHF.

The chain couples TRBV9 to TRBJ1-1; 9 nucleotides match TRBD1. The CDR3 has 17 amino acids. The junction had 11 bases not matched to a gene; V was cut back by 4 bases and J by 1 base. Germline-derived CDR1 and CDR2 are SGDLS and YYNGEE. CDR3 DNA: TGTGCCAGCAGCCCCACCAATCCGGGACAGGGGAACACTGAAGCTTTCTTT. This gives the protein CASSPTNPGQGNTEAFF.